This entry describes one T cell receptor beta chain. The antigen remains unidentified. Generated by immunoSEQ multiplex PCR, the TCRdb table keeps only in-frame clones and is missing some. The sample has about 23,000 clones; over 70% are singletons. CDR1 is MNHEY and CDR2 is SMNVEV in the germline V gene (reference sequence). CDR3 length: 15 residues. Trimming cost V 2 bases and J 0 bases, with 8 bases left between them. The data were obtained in a study of OX40 agonist ivuxolimab in advanced cancers. Study findings and constraints: In the 0.1 to 3.0 mg/kg range, CD4+ and CD8+ blood T cells had expanded clonally by week 6. Fewer expanded clones were found on average in CD4+ than in CD8+ T cells.

The specimen comprised CD4+ or CD8+ T cells sorted from blood, sampled in a trial of the OX40 agonist ivuxolimab. This TCR derives from an adult with an advanced solid tumor such as melanoma, head and neck, liver or kidney cancer. The chain carries TRBV27 and TRBJ1-5; no clear D. The CDR3 sequence: CASSLRGSSNQPQHF. In nucleotides, the CDR3 is TGTGCCAGCAGTTTACGAGGGAGTAGCAATCAGCCCCAGCATTTT.